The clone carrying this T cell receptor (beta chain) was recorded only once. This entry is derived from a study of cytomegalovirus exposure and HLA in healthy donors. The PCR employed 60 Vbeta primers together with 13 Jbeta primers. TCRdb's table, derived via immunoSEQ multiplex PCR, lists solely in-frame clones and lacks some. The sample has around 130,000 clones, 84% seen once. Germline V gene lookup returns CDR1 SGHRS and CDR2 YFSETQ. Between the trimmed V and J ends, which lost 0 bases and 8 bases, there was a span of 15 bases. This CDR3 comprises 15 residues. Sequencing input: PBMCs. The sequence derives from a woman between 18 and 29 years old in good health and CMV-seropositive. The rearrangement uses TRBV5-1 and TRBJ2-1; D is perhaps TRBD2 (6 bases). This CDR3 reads CASSLGGLPRDEQFF. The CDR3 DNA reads TGCGCCAGCAGCTTGGGGGGACTCCCTCGCGATGAGCAGTTCTTC.